This T cell receptor (beta chain) was observed in a study of blood T cell repertoires in COVID-19. Here immunoSEQ multiplex PCR was the method, and the copy in TCRdb shows in-frame clones only, minus some. The data hold some 130,000 clones, with 86% observed a single time. The sample comprised PBMCs or T cells enriched from blood (not recorded which). The sequence was obtained from a woman aged 45-65 years who had recovered from COVID-19.

The CDR3 loop is CASSYLAGGWDTQYF. CDR3 sequence (DNA): TGTGCCAGCAGTTACCTAGCGGGGGGATGGGATACGCAGTATTTT. The rearrangement joins TRBV2 to TRBJ2-3; 11 bases align to TRBD2. Looked up from germline, CDR1 is SNHLY and CDR2 is FYNNEI. The junction had 7 bases not matched to a gene; V was cut back by 5 bases and J by 6 bases. The CDR3 runs to 15 residues.